The 20 T cell receptor beta chains presented below share a single source sample, sequenced in a study of blood T cell repertoires in COVID-19. TCRdb's table, derived via immunoSEQ multiplex PCR, lists solely in-frame clones and lacks some. The sample lists roughly 76,000 clones; roughly 89% were seen once. Sample: PBMCs or T cells enriched from blood (not recorded which). The receptors shown here come from a woman between 45 and 65 years old with acute COVID-19.

This chain uses TRBV18 with TRBJ1-1; the match to TRBD1 covers 8 bases. Germline CDR1 and CDR2: KGHSH and LQKENI. The J segment lost 3 bases and the V segment lost 3 bases, leaving 6 bases of the junction unmatched. The CDR3 loop spans 15 amino acids. The CDR3 coding sequence is TGTGCCAGCTCACCGAATACAGGGGGTGACACTGAAGCTTTCTTT. It encodes CASSPNTGGDTEAFF.

The chain joins TRBV3-1 (or the pseudogene TRBV3-2) to TRBJ1-5; tentative D call: TRBD1 (6 bases). The CDR3 loop spans 12 amino acids. Trimming shortened V by 6 bases and J by 4 bases, and 7 bases separated the two germline ends. CDR1 is LGHDT and CDR2 is YNNKEL in the germline V gene (reference sequence). CDR3 nucleotide sequence: TGTGCCAGCAGACAGGGAAATCAGCCCCAGCATTTT. Amino acid sequence: CASRQGNQPQHF.

This chain's CDR3 is CASSRGSSGNTIYF. The CDR3 region has the DNA TGTGCCAGCAGCCGGGGGTCCTCTGGAAACACCATATATTTT. This chain links TRBV2 with TRBJ1-3; possible D gene TRBD1, 5 bases. In germline, CDR1 is SNHLY, CDR2 FYNNEI. Trimming cost V 6 bases and J 0 bases, with 9 bases left between them. The CDR3 spans 14 residues.

CDR3 DNA sequence: TGCGCCAGCAGCTTGAACAGGGTCGCCTGGTACTTC. Residues: CASSLNRVAWYF. The chain couples TRBV5-1 to TRBJ2-5, with D possibly being TRBD1 (6 bases). The CDR3 length is 12 residues. Trimming removed 1 base from V and 13 bases from J, with 14 bases in between. CDR1 is SGHRS and CDR2 is YFSETQ in the germline V gene. The whole variable domain, filled in from reference TRBV5-1 and TRBJ2-5, reads KAGVTQTPRYLIKTRGQQVTLSCSPISGHRSVSWYQQTPGQGLQFLFEYFSETQRNKGNFPGRFSGRQFSNSRSEMNVSTLELGDSALYLCASSLNRVAWYFGPGTRLLVL.

This clone was seen only once. The genes are TRBV6-4 and TRBJ2-1; 9 positions match TRBD2. Germline V gene data show CDR1 as MRHNA and CDR2 as SNTAGT. The CDR3 is made up of 15 amino acids. The V gene end was trimmed by 5 bases and the J gene end by 6 bases; junction bases not matched to a gene: 8. As DNA, the CDR3 is TGTGCCAGCAGTCCCGGAGGAGCGGGAGGCAATGAGCAGTTCTTC. Its protein product is CASSPGGAGGNEQFF.

The genes are TRBV6-5 and TRBJ2-1; 8 bases align to TRBD2. The germline gives CDR1 MNHEY, CDR2 SVGAGI. The CDR3 consists of 15 residues. J lost 5 bases, V lost 5 bases, and 8 bases had no gene match. CDR3 sequence (DNA): TGTGCCAGCAGTACCGGGACTAGTCCGGACAATGAGCAGTTCTTC. Translation: CASSTGTSPDNEQFF.

The rearrangement joins TRBV2 to TRBJ2-7; TRBD1 might be the D (6 bases). Trimming took off 9 bases at V and 0 bases at J, with 12 bases between the two ends. The V gene's germline CDR1 is SNHLY and CDR2 FYNNEI. The length of the CDR3 is 13 residues. The CDR3 nucleotides read TGTGCCAGGGGCAGGGGCCTCTCCTACGAGCAGTACTTC. It is translated as CARGRGLSYEQYF.

The genes are TRBV5-4 and TRBJ2-2; TRBD1 is a possible D gene (5 bases). With 0 bases removed from V and 3 bases from J, the gap between germline ends came to 9 bases. Germline CDR1 is SGHNT and CDR2 is YYREEE (reference sequence). There are 15 residues in the CDR3. The CDR3 is CASSLAKGYTGELFF. CDR3 in DNA: TGTGCCAGCAGCTTGGCGAAGGGGTACACCGGGGAGCTGTTTTTT.

The chain has TRBV2 and TRBJ2-1; TRBD2 aligns across 16 bases. CDR1 SNHLY and CDR2 FYNNEI come from the germline V gene. The CDR3 extends over 18 amino acids. The V and J ends lost 9 bases and 1 base, in that order; junction bases with no gene match: 9. CDR3 loop: CASEPGLAGGRSYNEQFF. The CDR3 region has the DNA TGTGCCAGTGAGCCGGGACTAGCGGGAGGGCGGTCCTACAATGAGCAGTTCTTC.

The gene calls are TRBV30 and TRBJ1-3; D is unresolved. Trimming removed 0 bases from V and 5 bases from J, with 5 bases in between. This CDR3 has 12 amino acids. Germline V gene lookup returns CDR1 GTSNPN and CDR2 SVGIG (reference sequence). For the CDR3, the DNA is TGTGCCTGGAGTGTACAACGAAACACCATATATTTT. It translates to CAWSVQRNTIYF. Full variable domain (missing parts from reference TRBV30 and TRBJ1-3): SQTIHQWPATLVQPVGSPLSLECTVEGTSNPNLYWYRQAAGRGLQLLFYSVGIGQISSEVPQNLSASRPQDRQFILSSKKLLLSDSGFYLCAWSVQRNTIYFGEGSWLTVV.

The V gene is TRBV2, the J gene TRBJ1-3; no definite D call. The CDR3 contains 16 residues. The germline CDR1 and CDR2 sequences are SNHLY and FYNNEI. Trimming took 3 bases from V and 0 from J, leaving 12 bases between them. The CDR3 protein is CASSDPRHLSGNTIYF. The CDR3 bases are TGTGCCAGCAGTGACCCCCGACACCTCTCTGGAAACACCATATATTTT.

The chain combines TRBV10-3 with TRBJ1-1, with 8 bases matching TRBD1. This CDR3 has 15 amino acids. Germline loops: CDR1 ENHRY, CDR2 SYGVKD. V trimming: 0 bases; J trimming: 7 bases; junction bases outside the gene matches: 7. The CDR3 nucleotides are TGTGCCATCAGTGAGTCGGGACAGGTTCAAATTGAAGCTTTCTTT. Residues: CAISESGQVQIEAFF.

The chain couples TRBV7-2 to TRBJ1-6; tentative D call: TRBD1 (6 bases). The CDR3 contains 14 residues. Germline-derived CDR1 and CDR2 are SGHTA and FQGNSA. The ends were cut back, 2 bases at V and 7 bases at J, with 9 bases in the middle. The CDR3 DNA reads TGTGCCAGCAGCTTATCAGGGGACAATTCACCCCTCCACTTT. Translating it yields CASSLSGDNSPLHF.

This rearrangement joins TRBV5-1 to TRBJ2-7, with TRBD1 identical over 7 bases. The CDR3 is 16 residues long. The ends lost 4 bases at V and 3 bases at J; junction bases unmatched: 13. CDR1 is SGHRS, CDR2 YFSETQ, per germline. The CDR3 DNA is TGCGCCAGCAGCCATCGGACAGGCCACATTAACTACGAGCAGTACTTC. It translates to CASSHRTGHINYEQYF.

V and J are TRBV12-3 or TRBV12-4 and TRBJ1-1; D call uncertain. The length of the CDR3 is 13 residues. V lost 3 bases, J lost 1 base, and 6 bases lay in between. The CDR3 nucleotides are TGTGCCAGCAGTTTGACTCAGAACACTGAAGCTTTCTTT. As protein: CASSLTQNTEAFF.

The chain carries TRBV19 and TRBJ1-2; 7 bases line up with TRBD1. The CDR3 sequence is 14 residues long. Germline lookup yields CDR1 LNHDA and CDR2 SQIVND (reference sequence). V lost 2 bases, J lost 0 bases, and 0 bases stayed unmatched. CDR3 sequence (DNA): TGTGCCAGTAGTATACAGGGGGCTAACTATGGCTACACCTTC. It translates to CASSIQGANYGYTF.

The V and J genes are TRBV5-5 and TRBJ2-1; 9 nucleotides align to TRBD2. After removal of 0 bases from V and 9 bases from J, the junction contained 10 bases not matched to a gene. The germline V gene encodes CDR1 SGHKS and CDR2 YYEKEE (reference sequence). The CDR3 totals 16 residues. CDR3 sequence: CASSLGSGSAAFEQFF. DNA of the CDR3: TGTGCCAGCAGCTTGGGTAGCGGGAGCGCGGCGTTTGAGCAGTTCTTC.

The V and J genes are TRBV29-1 and TRBJ2-7; 9 bases map to TRBD1. CDR1 and CDR2 from the germline V gene are SQVTM and ANQGSEA. The CDR3 is made up of 16 amino acids. The junction had 10 bases not matched to a gene; V was cut back by 0 bases and J by 4 bases. CDR3 DNA: TGCAGCGTTGAAGATCCAGGGGGACAGGGAGTATACGAGCAGTACTTC. This encodes CSVEDPGGQGVYEQYF.

The table lists this clone with a count of one. The J gene is TRBJ1-2, the V gene TRBV30; perhaps TRBD1 as D (5 bases). The V gene lost 0 bases and the J gene lost 8 bases, with 7 bases spanning the gap. The CDR3 runs to 11 residues. From germline, CDR1 is GTSNPN and CDR2 SVGIG (reference sequence). In DNA form, the CDR3 reads TGTGCCTGGAGTGTACAGGTCGGCTACACCTTC. It yields the protein CAWSVQVGYTF.

Written as DNA, the CDR3 is TGTGCCAGCAAAGCAGGGGGAAGCGGCTACACCTTC. This sequence encodes CASKAGGSGYTF. This rearrangement joins TRBV28 to TRBJ1-2; 7 positions match TRBD1. Looked up from germline, CDR1 is MDHEN and CDR2 is SYDVKM. The CDR3 has 12 residues. V trimming: 7 bases; J trimming: 8 bases; junction bases outside the gene matches: 7.